Listed below are T cell receptor beta chains from one sample, sequenced in a study of CD8 T cells in Susac syndrome. TCRdb itself ran the immunoSEQ multiplex PCR reads through MiXCR, one entry per CDR3 protein. The sample lists 100,000 to 150,000 distinct CDR3 sequences, over 80% occurring once. Sequencing was done on a sample of CD8+ T cells from PBMCs. These receptors were collected from a human donor with multiple sclerosis. Both conserved end residues are part of each CDR3. Each record gives: V gene, D gene, clone size, J gene, CDR3 protein, CDR3 DNA. A D gene is named only where the DNA matches it firmly. Clone size, where shown, is once, few, many, or a class for clones that have expanded.

>TRBV5-1|-|-|TRBJ2-7
CASSVEGANYEQYF
TGCGCCAGCAGCGTGGAGGGAGCCAACTACGAGCAGTACTTC
>TRBV4-1|-|-|TRBJ2-5
CASSQTIAAQETQYF
TGCGCCAGCAGCCAAACCATAGCGGCCCAAGAGACCCAGTACTTC
>TRBV9|-|-|TRBJ1-2
CASSVEATPVDGYTF
TGTGCCAGCAGCGTAGAAGCCACCCCGGTCGATGGCTACACCTTC
>TRBV11-2|TRBD2|-|TRBJ2-1
CASSLDGSSGGEQFF
TGTGCCAGCAGCTTAGATGGTAGTTCGGGGGGTGAGCAGTTCTTC
>TRBV24-1|-|-|TRBJ2-1
CATSDRLVSYNEQFF
TGTGCCACCAGTGATAGGCTAGTTTCCTACAATGAGCAGTTCTTC
>TRBV18|-|-|TRBJ1-2
CASLPGDGYTF
TGTGCCAGCTTACCAGGGGATGGCTACACCTTC
>TRBV29-1|-|-|TRBJ1-6
CSVDLWGELPPLHF
TGCAGCGTTGACCTATGGGGAGAGCTTCCACCCCTCCACTTT
>TRBV7-2|-|-|TRBJ2-7
CASSLGSAIYEQYF
TGTGCCAGCAGCTTAGGTTCGGCTATCTACGAGCAGTACTTC
>TRBV7-9|-|-|TRBJ2-1
CASSLIPDANNEQFF
TGTGCCAGCAGCTTAATTCCGGACGCCAACAATGAGCAGTTCTTC
>TRBV12-3/TRBV12-4|-|-|TRBJ1-3
CASSFGGSSGNTIYF
TGTGCCAGCAGTTTCGGGGGGTCCTCTGGAAACACCATATATTTT
>TRBV11-2|-|-|TRBJ1-1
CASTLTTEAFF
TGTGCCAGCACCCTAACCACTGAAGCTTTCTTT
>TRBV7-9|TRBD1|-|TRBJ2-3
CASSYPDREDTQYF
TGTGCCAGCAGCTACCCCGACAGGGAAGATACGCAGTATTTT
>TRBV30|-|-|TRBJ1-2
CAWSVKQGVDYGYTF
TGTGCCTGGAGTGTAAAACAGGGAGTTGACTATGGCTACACCTTC
>TRBV3-1|TRBD1|-|TRBJ2-3
CASSSTRQGRIRTDTQYF
TGTGCCAGCAGCTCGACCCGACAGGGTAGGATCCGCACAGATACGCAGTATTTT
>TRBV12-3/TRBV12-4|-|-|TRBJ1-2
CASSLSIDGGAEGNYGYTF
TGTGCCAGCAGTTTAAGTATAGACGGGGGGGCTGAAGGTAACTATGGCTACACCTTC
>TRBV7-9|-|-|TRBJ2-1
CASSLYPNEQFF
TGTGCCAGCAGCTTATACCCCAATGAGCAGTTCTTC
>TRBV7-2|-|-|TRBJ1-4
CASSQGPAATNEKLFF
TGTGCCAGCAGCCAGGGGCCCGCTGCAACTAATGAAAAACTGTTTTTT
>TRBV7-9|-|-|TRBJ1-2
CASSPPVGGPYGYTF
TGTGCCAGCAGCCCGCCCGTGGGAGGTCCATATGGCTACACCTTC
>TRBV4-1|-|-|TRBJ2-7
CASSQVPTPTYYEQYF
TGCGCCAGCAGCCAGGTCCCGACACCAACGTACTACGAGCAGTACTTC
>TRBV25-1|TRBD2|-|TRBJ2-2
CASNLPGGGELFF
TGTGCCAGCAATCTCCCGGGAGGCGGGGAGCTGTTTTTT
>TRBV7-8|TRBD2|-|TRBJ2-1
CASSFLAGAINEQFF
TGTGCCAGCAGCTTTCTAGCGGGGGCAATCAATGAGCAGTTCTTC
>TRBV2|-|few|TRBJ2-7
CASETNRDYEQYF
TGTGCCAGCGAAACCAACAGGGACTACGAGCAGTACTTC
>TRBV24-1|TRBD2|-|TRBJ2-1
CATSDPSTSGKNEQFF
TGTGCCACCAGTGACCCCAGTACTAGCGGGAAAAATGAGCAGTTCTTC
>TRBV19|TRBD1|-|TRBJ1-1
CAARTGGNTEAFF
TGTGCCGCCCGGACAGGGGGGAACACTGAAGCTTTCTTT
>TRBV7-9|-|-|TRBJ1-1
CASSLAVDSLF
TGTGCCAGCAGCTTAGCGGTAGACAGCCTCTTT
>TRBV4-2|-|-|TRBJ1-2
CASSQGTSGRGYGYTF
TGTGCCAGCAGCCAAGGGACTTCAGGGAGGGGCTATGGCTACACCTTC
>TRBV19|-|-|TRBJ2-3
CASSTISTDTQYF
TGTGCCAGTAGTACTATATCCACAGATACGCAGTATTTT
>TRBV18|TRBD1|-|TRBJ2-2
CASSPDRGETGSTGELFF
TGTGCCAGCTCACCGGACCGAGGAGAGACAGGGAGCACCGGGGAGCTGTTTTTT
>TRBV7-9|-|-|TRBJ1-4
CASSPGSEKLFF
TGTGCCAGCAGCCCTGGGAGTGAAAAACTGTTTTTT
>TRBV5-1|-|-|TRBJ1-4
CASSTIPQGPNEKLFF
TGCGCCAGCAGCACCATACCACAGGGACCCAATGAAAAACTGTTTTTT
>TRBV20-1|-|-|TRBJ2-3
CSARDPGADTQYF
TGCAGTGCTAGAGATCCCGGAGCGGATACGCAGTATTTT
>TRBV6-1|-|-|TRBJ1-5
CASSLTYPGGNQPQHF
TGTGCCAGCAGTCTTACATATCCAGGGGGCAATCAGCCCCAGCATTTT
>TRBV27|-|-|TRBJ2-7
CASSFERSYEQYF
TGTGCCAGCAGTTTTGAGAGATCCTACGAGCAGTACTTC
>TRBV12-3/TRBV12-4|TRBD1|-|TRBJ2-6
CASSLVPGQGIGANVLTF
TGTGCCAGCAGTTTAGTCCCCGGACAGGGAATAGGGGCCAACGTCCTGACTTTC
>TRBV12-3/TRBV12-4|TRBD1|-|TRBJ1-6
CASRLQGKLSSYNSPLHF
TGTGCCAGCAGGCTACAGGGGAAACTTAGCTCCTATAATTCACCCCTCCACTTT
>TRBV28|-|-|TRBJ1-1
CASSVAGDGTEAFF
TGTGCCAGCAGCGTGGCAGGGGATGGAACTGAAGCTTTCTTT
>TRBV4-3|-|-|TRBJ2-1
CASSQGASAKNEQFF
TGCGCCAGCAGCCAAGGGGCTAGCGCAAAGAATGAGCAGTTCTTC
>TRBV5-4|-|once|TRBJ1-4
CASSFIDSEKLFF
TGTGCCAGCAGCTTCATAGACAGTGAAAAACTGTTTTTT
>TRBV7-9|-|-|TRBJ1-2
CATPGKRYGYTF
TGTGCCACCCCGGGAAAGCGGTATGGCTACACCTTC
>TRBV10-3|-|-|TRBJ1-6
CAISGAGMDSPLHF
TGTGCCATCAGTGGAGCAGGGATGGATTCACCCCTCCACTTT
>TRBV13|-|-|TRBJ2-1
CASSPRSMSNEQFF
TGTGCCAGCAGCCCTAGGTCAATGAGCAATGAGCAGTTCTTC
>TRBV6-5|-|-|TRBJ1-5
CASSLDEDSNQPQHF
TGTGCCAGCAGTTTAGACGAGGATAGCAATCAGCCCCAGCATTTT
>TRBV10-3|-|-|TRBJ2-2
CAISDPRVTTRKNTGELFF
TGTGCCATCAGCGACCCTCGGGTGACCACTCGTAAGAACACCGGGGAGCTGTTTTTT
>TRBV11-3|-|-|TRBJ2-1
CASGGGSKNEQFF
TGTGCCAGCGGTGGTGGTTCGAAAAATGAGCAGTTCTTC
>TRBV15|-|-|TRBJ1-5
CATSRSDTNQPQHF
TGTGCCACCAGCAGGAGTGACACCAATCAGCCCCAGCATTTT
>TRBV4-1|TRBD1|-|TRBJ1-5
CASSFRQGGNQPQHF
TGCGCCAGCAGCTTCAGACAGGGAGGTAATCAGCCCCAGCATTTT
>TRBV7-9|-|few|TRBJ1-5
CASSQDRNNQPQHF
TGTGCCAGCAGCCAAGACAGAAACAATCAGCCCCAGCATTTT
>TRBV3-1|TRBD1|-|TRBJ2-7
CASSQGPGTGRSSYEQYF
TGTGCCAGCAGCCAAGGTCCCGGGACAGGGAGAAGCTCCTACGAGCAGTACTTC
>TRBV4-1|-|-|TRBJ1-4
CASSGFTGPNEKLFF
TGCGCCAGCAGCGGCTTCACAGGGCCGAATGAAAAACTGTTTTTT
>TRBV14|-|-|TRBJ1-1
CASSHGVLMNTEAFF
TGTGCCAGCAGCCATGGGGTTCTCATGAACACTGAAGCTTTCTTT
>TRBV25-1|-|-|TRBJ2-2
CASSEVFSSPRTGELFF
TGTGCCAGCAGTGAAGTGTTTTCTAGCCCCCGCACCGGGGAGCTGTTTTTT